The rows below give T cell receptor beta chains drawn from one sample of a study of T cell clones after liver transplantation. Assay: immunoSEQ multiplex PCR; the TCRdb copy retains only in-frame clones and omits some. This sample yields tens of thousands of clones, of which nearly 80% are seen a single time; about a third belongs to the top ten. The source was CD8+ T cells from blood, collected around 4.5 years after liver transplant. The receptors originated from a human patient who received a liver transplant. The graft donor may account for some of the T cells. The CDR3 runs from the conserved cysteine through the conserved F or W. Each record gives: clone size, D gene, V gene, J gene, CDR3 length, CDR3 DNA, CDR3 protein. A D gene is named only where the DNA matches it firmly. The listing skips clone size in some rows; elsewhere it reads once, few, many or a size class.

-	TRBD1	TRBV11-2	TRBJ1-6	13	TGTGCCAGCAGCTTAAAAGACAGGGCGCCCCTCCACTTT	CASSLKDRAPLHF
-	TRBD2	TRBV9	TRBJ2-2	17	TGTGCCAGCAGCGGCAGATCCGGGACTAGCAACACCGGGGAGCTGTTTTTT	CASSGRSGTSNTGELFF
-	TRBD2	TRBV18	TRBJ2-3	16	TGTGCCAGCTCAACGCCTAGCGGGGGGGCCGTGGATACGCAGTATTTT	CASSTPSGGAVDTQYF
-	-	TRBV4-1	TRBJ1-1	13	TGCGCCAGCAGCCAAGTGGGGCGGCCTGAAGCTTTCTTT	CASSQVGRPEAFF
few	-	TRBV27	TRBJ2-7	12	TGTGCCAGCAGTAGCCCGATCGACGAGCAGTACTTC	CASSSPIDEQYF
medium-sized	TRBD2	TRBV27	TRBJ2-3	15	TGTGCCAGCAGCAAATCAGCGGGGTACACAGATACGCAGTATTTT	CASSKSAGYTDTQYF
-	TRBD2	TRBV20-1	TRBJ2-7	11	TGCAGTGCTAGGGCCGGGAGGGAGCAGTACTTC	CSARAGREQYF
-	-	TRBV7-9	TRBJ2-3	15	TGTGCCAGCAGCTTATGGACCGCCGGCACAGATACGCAGTATTTT	CASSLWTAGTDTQYF
-	-	TRBV14	TRBJ2-7	16	TGTGCCAGCAGCCAGTACAGGGAGGTAGGCGCCTACGAGCAGTACTTC	CASSQYREVGAYEQYF
-	-	TRBV7-9	TRBJ2-7	16	TGTGCCAGCACGGGCGGACGGTCGCGGGCCTCCTACGAGCAGTACTTC	CASTGGRSRASYEQYF
-	-	TRBV7-2	TRBJ2-2	14	TGTGCCAGCAGCTTAGCGGAACGTACCGGGGAGCTGTTTTTT	CASSLAERTGELFF
-	-	TRBV6-5	TRBJ1-6	16	TGTGCCAGCAGTTACTGGGTCGGGACGGAGAATTCACCCCTCCACTTT	CASSYWVGTENSPLHF
few	-	TRBV7-6	TRBJ2-7	13	TGTGCCAGCAGCCCCGGGCCAAACTACGAGCAGTACTTC	CASSPGPNYEQYF
-	TRBD1	TRBV6-9	TRBJ1-6	15	TGTGCCAGCAGAACCGGGACAGGGGGTTATTCACCCCTCCACTTT	CASRTGTGGYSPLHF
medium-sized	TRBD2	TRBV9	TRBJ2-3	18	TGTGCCAGCAGCGTTACTAGCGGGGGGGCCGTTGGCACAGATACGCAGTATTTT	CASSVTSGGAVGTDTQYF